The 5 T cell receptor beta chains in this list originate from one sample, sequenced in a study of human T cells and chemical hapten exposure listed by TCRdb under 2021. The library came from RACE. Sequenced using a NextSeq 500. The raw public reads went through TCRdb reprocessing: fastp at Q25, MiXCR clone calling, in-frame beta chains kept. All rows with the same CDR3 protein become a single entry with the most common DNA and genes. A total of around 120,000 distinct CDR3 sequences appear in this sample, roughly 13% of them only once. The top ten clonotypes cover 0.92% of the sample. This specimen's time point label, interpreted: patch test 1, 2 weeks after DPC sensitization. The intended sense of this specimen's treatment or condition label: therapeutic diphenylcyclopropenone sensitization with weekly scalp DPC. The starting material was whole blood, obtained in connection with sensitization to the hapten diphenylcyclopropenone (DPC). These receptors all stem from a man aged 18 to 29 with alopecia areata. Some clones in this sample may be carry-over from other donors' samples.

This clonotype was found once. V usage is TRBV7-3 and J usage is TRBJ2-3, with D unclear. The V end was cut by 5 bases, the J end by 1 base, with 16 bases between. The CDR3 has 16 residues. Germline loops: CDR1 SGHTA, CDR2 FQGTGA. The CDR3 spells CASSRRASRGTDTQYF. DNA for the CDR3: TGTGCCAGCAGCCGCCGGGCGAGTCGGGGCACAGATACGCAGTATTTT.

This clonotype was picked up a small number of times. This CDR3 reads CASSLGTEGNTIYF. The CDR3 DNA sequence: TGTGCCAGCTCACTGGGGACAGAAGGAAACACCATATATTTT. This chain links TRBV18 with TRBJ1-3; 7 bases agree with TRBD1. The CDR3 length is 14 residues. Germline assignment: CDR1 KGHSH and CDR2 LQKENI. The junction had 4 bases not matched to a gene; V was cut back by 4 bases and J by 4 bases.

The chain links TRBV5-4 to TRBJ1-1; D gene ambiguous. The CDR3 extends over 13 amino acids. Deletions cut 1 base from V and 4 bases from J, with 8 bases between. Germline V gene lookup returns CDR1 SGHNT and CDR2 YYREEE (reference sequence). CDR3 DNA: TGTGCCAGCAGCTTGTACAGTACCACTGAAGCTTTCTTT. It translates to CASSLYSTTEAFF.

The chain's CDR3 is CSARERQGPAYNEQFF. CDR3 nucleotide sequence: TGCAGTGCTAGAGAACGACAGGGTCCGGCCTACAATGAGCAGTTCTTC. V and J are TRBV20-1 and TRBJ2-1; 7 bases line up with TRBD1. The germline gives CDR1 DFQATT, CDR2 SNEGSKA (reference sequence). This CDR3 has 16 amino acids. V shed 0 bases, J shed 2 bases, and the junction held 7 bases outside the gene matches.

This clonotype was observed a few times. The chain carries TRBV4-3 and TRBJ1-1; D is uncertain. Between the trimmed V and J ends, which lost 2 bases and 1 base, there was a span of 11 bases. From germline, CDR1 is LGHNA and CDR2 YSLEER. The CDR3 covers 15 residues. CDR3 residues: CASSQTERGNTEAFF. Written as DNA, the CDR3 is TGCGCCAGCAGCCAAACTGAACGAGGGAACACTGAAGCTTTCTTT.